A selection of T cell receptor beta chains follows, all from one sample in a study of blood T cell repertoires in COVID-19. Sequenced by immunoSEQ multiplex PCR; TCRdb stores in-frame clones only, minus some. The sample consists of roughly 220,000 clones, around four fifths of them appearing once. Sequenced input: peripheral blood. The receptors here all came from a woman older than 75 with COVID-19, enrolled during active disease. The CDR3 runs from the conserved cysteine through the conserved F or W. The order of the fields is clone size, V gene, CDR3 protein. For some rows the clone size is stated as once, few or many, or as a class when expanded; others skip it.

abundance: NA
v_gene: TRBV11-3
CDR3aa: CASSSSPGGVYNEQFF

abundance: NA
v_gene: TRBV10-3
CDR3aa: CAISVGQGNQPQHF

abundance: NA
v_gene: TRBV7-6
CDR3aa: CASSFGQGNRLGEAFF

abundance: NA
v_gene: TRBV7-9
CDR3aa: CASTIQGYEQYF

abundance: NA
v_gene: TRBV6-6
CDR3aa: CASSYVPGQGSEAFF

abundance: NA
v_gene: TRBV2
CDR3aa: CASRFEWSPRTDTQYF

abundance: NA
v_gene: TRBV5-4
CDR3aa: CASSRSLLTSGYSYEQYF

abundance: NA
v_gene: TRBV7-6
CDR3aa: CASSLAQGDNSPLHF

abundance: NA
v_gene: TRBV7-3
CDR3aa: CASSLSGRPADTQYF

abundance: NA
v_gene: TRBV6-5
CDR3aa: CASRRGQSGQPQHF

abundance: NA
v_gene: TRBV28
CDR3aa: CASTEKGAGNTIYF

abundance: few
v_gene: TRBV11-3
CDR3aa: CASSSGGGSPLHF

abundance: NA
v_gene: TRBV24-1
CDR3aa: CATAHPVSSYNEQFF

abundance: few
v_gene: TRBV29-1
CDR3aa: CSVEEWTGGETQYF

abundance: NA
v_gene: TRBV3-1/TRBV3-2
CDR3aa: CASSQSLFAGNTIYF

abundance: NA
v_gene: TRBV9
CDR3aa: CASSVVPGFGNTIYF

abundance: NA
v_gene: TRBV12-5
CDR3aa: CASASDRGRPGELFF

abundance: NA
v_gene: TRBV4-3
CDR3aa: CASSQSPPTGTWAEQYF

abundance: once
v_gene: TRBV5-4
CDR3aa: CASSSRGGSYNEQFF

abundance: NA
v_gene: TRBV6-1
CDR3aa: CASSDASTGGIIHGYTF

abundance: NA
v_gene: TRBV28
CDR3aa: CASSPGGARGGNNQPQHF

abundance: NA
v_gene: TRBV7-2
CDR3aa: CASALQGDYNEQFF

abundance: NA
v_gene: TRBV28
CDR3aa: CASIRGLSGIYEQYF

abundance: NA
v_gene: TRBV2
CDR3aa: CAHGSYYEQYF

abundance: NA
v_gene: TRBV7-9
CDR3aa: CASSPGDRREKLFF

abundance: NA
v_gene: TRBV6-5
CDR3aa: CASRLAGRADTQYF